What follows are 31 T cell receptor beta chains derived from one specimen sequenced in a study of OX40 agonist ivuxolimab in advanced cancers. Generated by immunoSEQ multiplex PCR, the TCRdb table keeps only in-frame clones and is missing some. This table holds fewer than 65,000 clones, 79% found once. The specimen was CD4+ or CD8+ T cells sorted from blood, collected in a trial of the OX40 agonist ivuxolimab. Receptors were obtained from an adult with an advanced solid tumor such as melanoma, head and neck, liver or kidney cancer.

V and J are TRBV10-3 and TRBJ2-3; D unresolved. V lost 5 bases and J 6 bases, leaving 12 bases between the germline ends. The CDR3 totals 13 residues. Looked up from germline, CDR1 is ENHRY and CDR2 is SYGVKD. CDR3 DNA: TGTGCCATCAGTTCCGGGTCCTCGGATACGCAGTATTTT. Translated, it gives CAISSGSSDTQYF.

The V gene is TRBV7-9, the J gene TRBJ2-1; 11 bases fit TRBD2. Germline V gene data show CDR1 as SEHNR and CDR2 as FQNEAQ (reference sequence). The length of the CDR3 is 15 residues. Trimming cost V 4 bases and J 6 bases; bases outside gene matches: 5. CDR3 in DNA: TGTGCCAGCAGCTCTAGCGGGGGGATCCTCAATGAGCAGTTCTTC. It translates to CASSSSGGILNEQFF.

This clone was recorded only once. The V and J genes are TRBV6-1 and TRBJ1-4, with a possible D match to TRBD1 (5 bases). V was cut by 5 bases and J by 5 bases, with 12 bases left in between. Per the germline V gene, CDR1 is MNHNS and CDR2 is SASEGT. The CDR3 consists of 14 residues. CDR3 DNA sequence: TGTGCCAGCAGTCGGGGACTGCAGAATGAAAAACTGTTTTTT. Protein sequence: CASSRGLQNEKLFF.

This sequence joins TRBV9 and TRBJ1-6; tentative D call: TRBD1 (6 bases). V dropped 3 bases and J dropped 7 bases, with 14 bases sitting between them. This CDR3 region has 15 residues. Germline CDR1 reads SGDLS; CDR2 reads YYNGEE. The CDR3 DNA reads TGTGCCAGCAGCGAACGAACAGGGATGAATTCACCCCTCCACTTT. This translates into CASSERTGMNSPLHF.

This rearrangement joins TRBV19 to TRBJ1-5; a weak D match, TRBD1 (6 bases). The CDR3 is 13 residues long. The germline V gene encodes CDR1 LNHDA and CDR2 SQIVND (reference sequence). V was pared by 6 bases and J by 7 bases, with 13 bases between. The CDR3 nucleotides are TGTGCCAGTAGCTATCAAGGGGGGCAGCCCCAGCATTTT. It specifies CASSYQGGQPQHF.

V gene TRBV5-4 combines with J gene TRBJ2-5, with D perhaps matching TRBD2 (6 bases). Per the germline V gene, CDR1 is SGHNT and CDR2 is YYREEE (reference sequence). The CDR3 spans 13 residues. The V and J ends lost 2 bases and 4 bases respectively, with 9 bases between them. The CDR3 DNA reads TGTGCCAGCAGCTTTGGGACTGTAGAGACCCAGTACTTC. It encodes CASSFGTVETQYF.

This chain joins TRBV7-2 and TRBJ2-5, with D unresolved. TRBJ2-7 matches the DNA end more closely, so the J call is doubtful. This CDR3 comprises 15 residues. Germline lookup yields CDR1 SGHTA and CDR2 FQGNSA. Here the CDR3 reads CASSFSTLIGYEQYF. CDR3 bases: TGTGCCAGCAGCTTTAGTACCTTAATAGGCTACGAGCAGTACTTC.

The gene calls are TRBV14 and TRBJ2-5, with D possibly being TRBD1 (6 bases). The germline V gene encodes CDR1 SGHDN and CDR2 FVKESK. Trimming took 3 bases from V and 1 from J, leaving 18 bases between them. There are 17 residues in the CDR3. The CDR3 DNA follows: TGTGCCAGCAGCCATGTACCCCCCGGGACACCCCAAGAGACCCAGTACTTC. Encoded protein: CASSHVPPGTPQETQYF.

V usage is TRBV5-4 and J usage is TRBJ1-2, with 10 bases matching TRBD1. This CDR3 contains 17 residues. Germline assignment: CDR1 SGHNT and CDR2 YYREEE (reference sequence). V trimming: 3 bases; J trimming: 3 bases; junction bases outside the gene matches: 11. The CDR3 nucleotides are TGTGCCAGCAGCTGGACTACCGGGACAGGGGTCGACTATGGCTACACCTTC. Protein: CASSWTTGTGVDYGYTF.

CDR3 in amino acids: CASSLQSGFTGELFF. For the CDR3, the DNA is TGCGCCAGCAGCTTGCAATCTGGTTTCACCGGGGAGCTGTTTTTT. The chain combines TRBV5-1 with TRBJ2-2, with D unresolved. With 1 base removed from V and 4 bases from J, the gap between germline ends came to 11 bases. Germline CDR1 reads SGHRS; CDR2 reads YFSETQ. The CDR3 extends over 15 amino acids.

The rearrangement links TRBV6-6 to TRBJ1-2, with 7 positions matching TRBD1. V shed 7 bases, J shed 8 bases, and the junction held 13 bases outside the gene matches. CDR1 MNHNY and CDR2 SVGAGI come from the germline V gene (reference sequence). The CDR3 length is 14 residues. The CDR3 reads CASTDGEGARGYTF. DNA of the CDR3: TGTGCCAGCACCGACGGGGAGGGGGCCAGGGGCTACACCTTC.

This clone was seen only a few times. This sequence joins TRBV18 and TRBJ2-7, with 7 bases matching TRBD1. CDR1 is KGHSH, CDR2 LQKENI, per germline. V dropped 3 bases and J dropped 5; count of bases not matched to a gene: 10. This CDR3 comprises 15 residues. The CDR3 DNA sequence: TGTGCCAGCTCACCCCTAACGACAGGGTTCAACGAGCAGTACTTC. It yields the protein CASSPLTTGFNEQYF.

V gene TRBV27 combines with J gene TRBJ2-3, with TRBD1 identical over 10 bases. The V segment lost 5 bases and the J segment 3 bases; nucleotides outside the gene matches: 17. The CDR3 length is 19 residues. Germline V lookup: CDR1 MNHEY, CDR2 SMNVEV (reference sequence). CDR3 amino acids: CASSTDRDRGWYETDTQYF. DNA for the CDR3: TGTGCCAGCAGTACCGACCGGGACAGGGGATGGTATGAGACAGATACGCAGTATTTT.

This clone was picked up a small number of times. The chain couples TRBV14 to TRBJ2-5, with 9 nucleotides matching TRBD1. The CDR3 contains 13 residues. The V gene end was trimmed by 4 bases and the J gene end by 5 bases; junction bases not matched to a gene: 2. From germline, CDR1 is SGHDN and CDR2 FVKESK. The CDR3 sequence is CASSRTGDETQYF. The CDR3 DNA sequence: TGTGCCAGCAGCCGGACAGGGGATGAGACCCAGTACTTC.

The V and J genes are TRBV7-8 and TRBJ1-5; 8 bases are shared with TRBD1. V lost 5 bases and J lost 4; bases outside the gene matches: 7. Germline CDR1 and CDR2: SGHVS and FQNEAQ. This CDR3 is 15 amino acids long. CDR3 in DNA: TGTGCCAGCAGCCCGAATACAGGGGGAAATCAGCCCCAGCATTTT. Protein sequence: CASSPNTGGNQPQHF.

The chain joins TRBV7-6 to TRBJ2-3; 9 nucleotides align to TRBD2. V was pared by 5 bases and J by 2 bases, with 11 bases of the junction left unmatched. Germline values: CDR1 SGHVS, CDR2 FNYEAQ. This CDR3 is 17 amino acids long. CDR3 in DNA: TGTGCCAGCAGCCCCCAAAAAGCGGGAGGACCCACAGATACGCAGTATTTT. It is translated as CASSPQKAGGPTDTQYF.

This chain uses TRBV7-3 with TRBJ2-3, with no clear D. Germline V gives CDR1 SGHTA, CDR2 FQGTGA. The CDR3 length is 12 residues. Trimming left V 5 bases short and J 3 bases short, with 6 bases between. The CDR3 region has the DNA TGTGCCAGCAGCACCGGGACAGATACGCAGTATTTT. It translates to CASSTGTDTQYF.

The rearrangement uses TRBV6-5 and TRBJ1-1, with 7 bases fitting TRBD1. Losses at the gene ends were 0 bases for V and 1 base for J; bases not matched to a gene: 2. The CDR3 has 15 amino acids. CDR1 and CDR2 (germline): MNHEY, SVGAGI. The CDR3 region is CASSYSGQRNTEAFF. The CDR3 DNA sequence: TGTGCCAGCAGTTACTCGGGACAGCGGAACACTGAAGCTTTCTTT.

V and J are TRBV7-9 and TRBJ2-1; D call uncertain. Looked up from germline, CDR1 is SEHNR and CDR2 is FQNEAQ (reference sequence). The CDR3 sequence is 11 residues long. Trimming took 0 bases from V and 8 from J, leaving 2 bases between them. The CDR3 spells CASSLADEQFF. The CDR3 DNA reads as TGTGCCAGCAGCTTAGCAGATGAGCAGTTCTTC.

This clone was seen a few times. J is TRBJ1-5 and V is TRBV18; possibly TRBD1 for D (5 bases). Germline V gives CDR1 KGHSH, CDR2 LQKENI. This CDR3 spans 16 amino acids. V dropped 6 bases and J dropped 0 bases, with 15 bases sitting between them. CDR3 coding DNA: TGTGCCAGCTCGTCTGCGACAGCTTATAGCAATCAGCCCCAGCATTTT. Protein: CASSSATAYSNQPQHF.

CDR3: CASSLRTGEEEEQFF. The CDR3 DNA sequence: TGCGCCAGCAGCCTAAGGACAGGGGAGGAGGAAGAGCAGTTCTTC. V gene TRBV5-1 combines with J gene TRBJ2-1; 9 nucleotides agree with TRBD1. V trimming: 4 bases; J trimming: 10 bases; junction bases outside the gene matches: 12. Germline V CDR1 and CDR2: SGHRS, YFSETQ. CDR3 length equals 15 residues.

The chain combines TRBV11-2 with TRBJ1-6, with D unclear. V lost 5 bases to trimming and J lost 13 bases, with 6 bases between them. The CDR3 loop spans 10 amino acids. Germline V gene lookup returns CDR1 SGHAT and CDR2 FQNNGV. The CDR3 nucleotides read TGTGCCAGCAGCCCCAAGCCCCTCCACTTT. It codes for CASSPKPLHF.

The rearrangement uses TRBV5-1 and TRBJ2-2; 14 bases fit TRBD2. Germline CDR1 and CDR2: SGHRS and YFSETQ. The ends lost 3 bases at V and 7 bases at J; junction bases unmatched: 5. This CDR3 spans 16 amino acids. The CDR3 coding sequence is TGCGCCAGCAGCTCAAGACTAGCGGGAGGGAGCGGGGAGCTGTTTTTT. Residues: CASSSRLAGGSGELFF.

The V and J genes are TRBV10-2 and TRBJ1-2; TRBD1 might be the D (6 bases). The CDR3 covers 15 residues. CDR1 is WSHSY and CDR2 is SAAADI in the germline V gene. V lost 10 bases to trimming and J lost 2 bases, with 20 bases between them. CDR3 nucleotide sequence: TGCGCCACCTTCGGGAAGCAGGGGATCAACTATGGCTACACCTTC. Amino acid sequence: CATFGKQGINYGYTF.

The chain uses TRBV5-4 and TRBJ2-2; 11 bases line up with TRBD1. Trimming at V came to 3 bases and at J to 6 bases, leaving 1 base not matched to a gene. Per germline, CDR1 SGHNT and CDR2 YYREEE (reference sequence). CDR3 length equals 14 residues. CDR3 nucleotides: TGTGCCAGCAGCTCGGGACAGGGGGCCGGGGAGCTGTTTTTT. Protein product: CASSSGQGAGELFF.

This clone was recorded only once. The J gene is TRBJ2-5, the V gene TRBV6-6; TRBD2 agrees at 14 bases. CDR3 length equals 16 residues. The ends lost 2 bases at V and 5 bases at J; junction bases unmatched: 4. The germline V gene encodes CDR1 MNHNY and CDR2 SVGAGI (reference sequence). The CDR3 DNA sequence: TGTGCCAGCAGTTACGGGACTAGCGGGAGACCGGAGACCCAGTACTTC. Amino acid sequence: CASSYGTSGRPETQYF.

This chain connects TRBV5-3 to TRBJ2-7; 9 bases map to TRBD1. TRBV5-3 is noted as an ORF with a role that remains uncertain. Trimming removed 4 bases from V and 4 bases from J; junction bases left unmatched: 6. The CDR3 covers 14 residues. The CDR3 coding sequence is TGTGCCAGAAGCCGAGGACAGGGGACGTACGAGCAGTACTTC. As protein: CARSRGQGTYEQYF.

This rearrangement joins TRBV2 to TRBJ2-2; tentatively, D is TRBD2 (6 bases). The CDR3 has 15 amino acids. Trimming cost V 4 bases and J 6 bases, with 15 bases left between them. Germline CDR1 is SNHLY and CDR2 is FYNNEI. The CDR3 DNA reads TGTGCCAGCAGTGTTTTTTTGGCGGGGTCCGGGGAGCTGTTTTTT. Translating gives CASSVFLAGSGELFF.

J is TRBJ2-5 and V is TRBV2, with TRBD2 identical over 8 bases. This CDR3 contains 14 residues. Losses at the gene ends were 10 bases for V and 1 base for J; bases not matched to a gene: 8. Germline V lookup: CDR1 SNHLY, CDR2 FYNNEI. This chain's CDR3 is CATSFGGGQETQYF. In DNA form, the CDR3 reads TGTGCCACCTCCTTCGGGGGGGGCCAAGAGACCCAGTACTTC.

This clone was seen a few times. The rearrangement joins TRBV14 to TRBJ1-1, with D maybe TRBD1 (5 bases). The CDR3 has 15 amino acids. Deletions cut 1 base from V and 5 bases from J, with 14 bases between. Germline V lookup: CDR1 SGHDN, CDR2 FVKESK. In DNA form, the CDR3 reads TGTGCCAGCAGCCAAGCCGCTACAGGTTGGACTGAAGCTTTCTTT. Translation: CASSQAATGWTEAFF.

The V and J genes are TRBV28 and TRBJ2-5, with D possibly matching TRBD2 (6 bases). Matching the DNA end better, TRBJ2-7 makes the J call doubtful. CDR3 length: 15 amino acids. Germline V lookup: CDR1 MDHEN, CDR2 SYDVKM. The CDR3 DNA follows: TGTGCCAGCAGTTTAGAGAGTAGCGGCCGCTACGAGCAGTACTTC. This encodes CASSLESSGRYEQYF.